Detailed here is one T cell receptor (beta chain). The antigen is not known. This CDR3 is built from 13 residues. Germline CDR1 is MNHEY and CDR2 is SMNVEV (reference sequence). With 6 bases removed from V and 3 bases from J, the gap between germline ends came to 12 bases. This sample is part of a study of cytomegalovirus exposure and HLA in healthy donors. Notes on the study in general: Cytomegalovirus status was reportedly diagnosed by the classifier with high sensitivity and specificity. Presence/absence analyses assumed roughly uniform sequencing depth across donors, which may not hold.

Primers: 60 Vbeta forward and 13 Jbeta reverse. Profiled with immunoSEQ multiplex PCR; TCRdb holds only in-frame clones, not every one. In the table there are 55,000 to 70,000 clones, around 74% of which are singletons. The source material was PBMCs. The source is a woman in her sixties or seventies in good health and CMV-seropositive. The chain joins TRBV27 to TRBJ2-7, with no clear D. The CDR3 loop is CASRKEPNYEQYF. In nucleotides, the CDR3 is TGTGCCAGCAGAAAGGAGCCCAACTACGAGCAGTACTTC.